Ten or more counts support the clone carrying this TCR beta chain. Its matching antigen is unknown. 5'RACE template switching added a universal primer site and UMIs to TCR cDNA. TCRdb reanalysed the 5' RACE reads using MiXCR and keeps one entry per CDR3 protein. The sample lists a few hundred thousand distinct CDR3 sequences, approximately 3.9% occurring once. The source of the sample is a study of T cells after yellow fever vaccination. Overall study findings and caveats: It was a small share of clonotypes that appeared in both CD4 and CD8 compartments. Most primary-vaccination clones reappeared after the booster (less than 98% CD4, 88% CD8). The bulk population could contribute abundant contaminating clonotypes to FACS-sorted repertoires.

The CDR3 is 16 amino acids. Germline values: CDR1 LNHNV, CDR2 YYDKDF (reference sequence). Trimming removed 1 base from V and 5 bases from J, with 15 bases in between. The source of this sequence is a man between 18 and 29 years old who received the YFV17D yellow fever vaccine. The chain links TRBV15 to TRBJ2-1; TRBD1 or TRBD2 may be the D gene (5 bases each). The sequences come from PBMCs, collected on the day of the yellow fever booster vaccination. Here the CDR3 DNA reads TGTGCCACCAGCAGAGTGGGATGGGACGGACACAATGAGCAGTTCTTC. Translation: CATSRVGWDGHNEQFF.